Here is one T cell receptor beta chain with its context. The entry originates in a study of monozygotic twins with inflammatory bowel disease. Germline CDR1 is SGHTA and CDR2 is FQGNSA. This CDR3 has 13 residues. TCRdb re-called the 5' RACE reads; every CDR3 protein appears as one record, without DNA. Its table records about 330,000 distinct CDR3 sequences. The sequenced sample was blood. The chain joins TRBV7-2 to TRBJ2-7; TCRdb's assignment of TRBD2 cannot be checked, as there is no DNA. The receptor's source is a human donor with ulcerative colitis or Crohn's disease, or a healthy co-twin of an affected twin (not recorded which). CDR3 amino acids: CASSLPAGYEQYF. Variable domain in full (rest from reference TRBV7-2 and TRBJ2-7): GAGVSQSPSNKVTEKGKDVELRCDPISGHTALYWYRQSLGQGLEFLIYFQGNSAPDKSGLPSDRFSAERTGGSVSTLTIQRTQQEDSAVYLCASSLPAGYEQYFGPGTRLTVT.